The clone carrying this TCR beta chain showed up many times. Its specificity is unknown. Template switching (which added a universal primer site) was used, and cDNA carried unique molecular identifiers. From the 5' RACE reads, TCRdb called clonotypes with MiXCR, one entry per CDR3 protein. The sample carries a few hundred thousand distinct CDR3 sequences, roughly 9% recorded once. This specimen comes from a study of identical twins. Broader study findings: Among monozygotic twins, out-of-frame TCR alpha sharing exceeded what models predicted. For out-of-frame alpha sequences shared by twins, low generation probability was in excess.

Germline CDR1 and CDR2: SEHNR and FQNEAQ (reference sequence). The V gene end was trimmed by 6 bases and the J gene end by 3 bases; junction bases not matched to a gene: 1. CDR3 length: 13 residues. This clonotype originated in a woman in her 50s in good health. The sequencing input was naive T cells sorted from blood. This chain joins TRBV7-9 and TRBJ2-3; 9 bases align to TRBD2. CDR3 bases: TGTGCCAGCAGGAGCGGGGGGACAGATACGCAGTATTTT. Translated: CASRSGGTDTQYF.